This T cell receptor (beta chain) was sequenced in a study of PD-L1 blockade in urothelial cancer (dated by TCRdb to 2016 to 2017). With respect to the entire study: All patients started therapy at some point between 2014 and 2016 and received atezolizumab 1,200 mg intravenously every 3 weeks. About 85% of the 29 patients were identified as males with urothelial cancer of bladder origin, and a prior smoking history was reported by 18 of 29 patients. An ECOG performance status of 0 or 1 was recorded for the patients, and 0 to 3 prior chemotherapy regimens had been received by the patients. Blood samples were analyzed at two time points: 3 weeks after treatment start (second dose) and 6 weeks after treatment start. A median of around 150,000 T cells and approximately 83,000 unique TCRs was obtained from blood samples, and a median clonality of around 0.08 was observed. The study was an exploratory multi-omic analysis of somatic, immune and clinical correlates of response to PD-L1 blockade with atezolizumab in urothelial cancer. Pretreatment tumor samples, along with matched peripheral blood serially collected before and after atezolizumab treatment, were subjected to TCR sequencing. Durable clinical benefit was defined as progression-free survival longer than 6 months, and TCR features were also tested against progression-free and overall survival. In the same patients who had TCR sequencing, pretreatment tumors also underwent whole exome sequencing and RNA sequencing. Nine or ten patients reached durable clinical benefit, while some 21 patients did not. Pretreatment blood TCR-seq was available for fewer than 30 patients, at least one posttreatment blood collection was obtained for about 24 patients, and tumor TCR-seq was available for about 24 patients.

In the case of this clone: The target of this receptor is not known. Base qualities are not at hand, and no much larger clone is one base apart.

V lost 5 bases and J lost 7 bases; the stretch between them is 12 bases long. From cysteine to phenylalanine, the CDR3 is 13 amino acids long. Only the CDR3 DNA stays, 39 bases, in frame from base 1. The germline V gene gives CDR1 as SGHTA and CDR2 as FQGNSA. Synthetic TCR analog templates were spiked into each PCR so that absolute template abundance could be estimated from read counts. The immunoSEQ assay used bias-controlled V and J gene primers to amplify TCRbeta CDR3 regions from genomic DNA. Rearranged TCRbeta segments were sequenced at approximately 20X coverage. On the authors' methods: Clustering was used to correct sequencing errors, and CDR3s were annotated against IMGT so that V, D and J genes could be assigned. Downstream analyses used only productive TCRbeta rearrangements, leaving out any out-of-frame or stop-codon sequences. Clonality was computed as one minus Shannon entropy normalized by the log of the number of unique productive sequences. Fisher's exact test with Benjamini-Hochberg correction, at a threshold of adjusted p below 0.01, was used to find clones that differed between time points or between blood and tumor. The immuneACCESS repertoire file appears here via TCRdb, limited to in-frame rearrangements. These files lack a portion of the clones; in checked studies, under half of the deficit traces to unresolved V genes, and the cause of the others is not known. V and J calls and clone size are as listed in that table; D and trimming were resolved from the DNA. The sample includes 45,000 to 50,000 clones, with about nine tenths observed a single time. The biggest ten clones account for roughly 3.6% of the sample.

The paper as a whole reports these results and caveats: Improved progression-free and overall survival was found to be associated with pretreatment peripheral blood TCR clonality below the median. Small sample size (n of about 30) and many exploratory analyses mean the results are intended to be hypothesis-generating. At 3 weeks after the start of treatment, tumor-associated TCR clones in peripheral blood had expanded more in patients with durable benefit (n ≈ 24, p = 0.022).

A total of some 30 patients with locally advanced or metastatic urothelial carcinoma, treated at Memorial Sloan Kettering on a trial protocol, made up the cohort. Peripheral blood mononuclear cells were collected pretreatment and during treatment, with between 1 and 8 total time points per patient. The Qiagen DNeasy Blood extraction kit was used to purify genomic DNA from total PBMCs and tumor samples. PBMCs were collected pretreatment and during treatment, and were isolated and stored as previously described. The chain employs TRBV7-2 and TRBJ1-5; a tentative D match to TRBD1 spans 5 bases. The sample in question was PBMCs, obtained around atezolizumab (anti-PD-L1) treatment. This TCR came from a man older than 75 with urothelial cancer. This receptor has the CDR3 CASSPGGRQPQHF. The DNA is as follows: TGTGCCAGCAGCCCGGGGGGTCGCCAGCCCCAGCATTTT.